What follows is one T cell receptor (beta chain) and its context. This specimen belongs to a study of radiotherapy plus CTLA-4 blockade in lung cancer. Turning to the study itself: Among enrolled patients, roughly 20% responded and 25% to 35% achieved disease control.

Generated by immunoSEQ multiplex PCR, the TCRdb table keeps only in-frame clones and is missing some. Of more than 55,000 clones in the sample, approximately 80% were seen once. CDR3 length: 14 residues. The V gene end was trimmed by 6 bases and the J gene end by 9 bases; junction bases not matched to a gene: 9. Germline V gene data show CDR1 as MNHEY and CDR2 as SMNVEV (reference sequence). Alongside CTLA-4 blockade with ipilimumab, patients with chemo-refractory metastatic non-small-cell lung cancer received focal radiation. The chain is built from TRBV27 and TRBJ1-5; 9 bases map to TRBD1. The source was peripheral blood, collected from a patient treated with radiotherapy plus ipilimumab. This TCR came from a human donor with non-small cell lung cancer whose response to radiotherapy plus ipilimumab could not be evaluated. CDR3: CASSLGTGTLPQHF. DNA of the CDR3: TGTGCCAGCAGCCTAGGGACAGGGACCCTGCCCCAGCATTTT.